These 28 T cell receptor beta chains were sequenced from one sample in a study of T cells in Graves' hyperthyroidism and ophthalmopathy. RNA transcripts served as the template for amplifying TCR beta CDR3 regions. The TCR CDR3 was amplified in a first-round RT-PCR using the HTBI primer set. TCRdb recomputed calls from the multiplex PCR reads with MiXCR, one row per CDR3 protein. The sample has around 240,000 distinct CDR3 sequences; roughly 15% are singletons. Sequencing was done on a sample of blood. These receptors originate from a woman in her 40s with Graves' hyperthyroidism that later progressed to Graves' ophthalmopathy.

A few counts support this clonotype. V gene TRBV6-4 combines with J gene TRBJ2-1, with 7 bases lining up with TRBD2. In germline, CDR1 is MRHNA, CDR2 SNTAGT. V gave up 3 bases and J gave up 7 bases; unmatched junction bases: 9. This CDR3 has 15 residues. The CDR3 is CASSDGAGASNEQFF. The CDR3 nucleotides are TGTGCCAGCAGTGATGGGGCGGGAGCGTCAAATGAGCAGTTCTTC.

The sample holds many counts of this clonotype. The chain uses TRBV19 and TRBJ1-1, with D possibly TRBD1 on 6 matching bases. The CDR3 sequence is 13 residues long. Trimming removed 6 bases from V and 8 bases from J, with 16 bases in between. Germline V gene lookup returns CDR1 LNHDA and CDR2 SQIVND (reference sequence). The CDR3 sequence: CASRRQVTEEAFF. The CDR3 bases are TGTGCCAGTAGACGACAGGTTACGGAGGAAGCTTTCTTT.

This clonotype was recorded many times. The gene calls are TRBV7-2 and TRBJ2-3; tentatively, D is TRBD2 (5 bases). Germline values: CDR1 SGHTA, CDR2 FQGNSA. Trimming removed 3 bases from V and 4 bases from J, with 14 bases in between. This CDR3 comprises 15 residues. The CDR3 loop reads CASSFIAHTADTQYF. The CDR3 DNA reads as TGTGCCAGCAGCTTCATAGCGCATACCGCAGATACGCAGTATTTT.

This clonotype has a count of ten or more. This rearrangement joins TRBV15 to TRBJ1-5; D possibly corresponds to TRBD1 (6 bases). This CDR3 contains 17 residues. Germline lookup yields CDR1 LNHNV and CDR2 YYDKDF (reference sequence). Trimming removed 3 bases from V and 4 bases from J, with 19 bases in between. CDR3 sequence reads: CATSREVDRTKNQPQHF. CDR3 DNA sequence: TGTGCCACCAGCAGGGAGGTTGACAGGACGAAGAATCAGCCCCAGCATTTT.

This clonotype was observed many times. This sequence joins TRBV5-6 and TRBJ2-1; 13 nucleotides align to TRBD2. The CDR3 has 16 residues. Per the germline V gene, CDR1 is SGHDT and CDR2 is YYEEEE. The ends lost 3 bases at V and 5 bases at J; junction bases unmatched: 5. The CDR3 DNA reads TGTGCCAGCAGCTCCTGGACTAGCGGGGGAGACAATGAGCAGTTCTTC. Encoded protein: CASSSWTSGGDNEQFF.

This clonotype was counted many times. The chain joins TRBV2 to TRBJ2-2; a possible D gene is TRBD1 (6 bases). Germline V gene data show CDR1 as SNHLY and CDR2 as FYNNEI. V was trimmed by 6 bases and J by 4 bases, leaving 12 bases between them. The CDR3 contains 14 residues. CDR3 loop: CASREQTGTGELFF. DNA of the CDR3: TGTGCCAGCAGGGAACAGACAGGCACCGGGGAGCTGTTTTTT.

In its sample, this clonotype was seen many times. The chain links TRBV15 to TRBJ2-1; TRBD1 matches at 7 bases. The V gene's germline CDR1 is LNHNV and CDR2 YYDKDF (reference sequence). The V and J ends lost 3 bases and 1 base, in that order; junction bases with no gene match: 15. There are 19 residues in the CDR3. CDR3 loop: CATSSAHLTGIESYNEQFF. In DNA, the CDR3 is TGTGCCACCAGCAGTGCACACTTGACAGGGATTGAGTCCTACAATGAGCAGTTCTTC. Filled out from reference TRBV15 and TRBJ2-1, the complete variable domain reads DAMVIQNPRYQVTQFGKPVTLSCSQTLNHNVMYWYQQKSSQAPKLLFHYYDKDFNNEADTPDNFQSRRPNTSFCFLDIRSPGLGDTAMYLCATSSAHLTGIESYNEQFFGPGTRLTVL.

In its sample, this clonotype was seen many times. This chain joins TRBV11-2 and TRBJ2-5; perhaps TRBD1 as D (6 bases). Trimming removed 4 bases from V and 5 bases from J, with 17 bases in between. Germline CDR1 SGHAT, CDR2 FQNNGV. This CDR3 has 15 amino acids. CDR3 amino acids: CASSSQTGRQETQYF. CDR3 bases: TGTGCCAGCAGCTCCCAAACAGGGCGTCAGGAGACCCAGTACTTC.

This clonotype appeared many times. The chain combines TRBV7-9 with TRBJ2-1; D is unclear. V lost 4 bases and J lost 13, with 11 bases in between. CDR3 length: 11 amino acids. Germline V gene sequence: CDR1 SEHNR, CDR2 FQNEAQ (reference sequence). The DNA of the CDR3 is TGTGCCAGCAGCTCCCAGCCGAAACAGTTCTTC. Amino acids: CASSSQPKQFF.

The table lists this clonotype with a few counts. This sequence may be a read error, since a much larger clone differs from it by one base. This sequence joins TRBV6-2 or TRBV6-3 and TRBJ1-6; tentative D call: TRBD1 (6 bases). The CDR3 extends over 12 amino acids. V lost 8 bases and J 8 bases, leaving 10 bases between the germline ends. CDR1 is MNHEY, CDR2 SVGEGT, per germline. The CDR3 here is CASGQGYSPLHF. The CDR3, as DNA: TGTGCCAGCGGGCAGGGGTATTCACCCCTCCACTTT.

This clonotype appeared once. Since a much larger clone is just one base distant, this may be a read error. The CDR3 DNA reads as TGTGCCAGCAGCCAAGATTCCCCGCGGGGGGCTGAAGCTTTCTTT. This codes for CASSQDSPRGAEAFF. The chain is built from TRBV4-2 and TRBJ1-1, with a tentative D call TRBD1 (5 bases). Germline assignment: CDR1 LGHNA and CDR2 YNFKEQ. V lost 0 bases to trimming and J lost 6 bases, with 14 bases between them. The CDR3 extends over 15 amino acids.

This clonotype was recorded many times. V usage is TRBV2 and J usage is TRBJ1-1; D is unclear. Trimming took 7 bases from V and 2 from J, leaving 11 bases between them. Germline loops: CDR1 SNHLY, CDR2 FYNNEI. The CDR3 loop spans 13 amino acids. CDR3 sequence reads: CASNPGPNTEAFF. The CDR3, as DNA: TGTGCCAGCAACCCTGGACCAAACACTGAAGCTTTCTTT.

This clonotype was counted at least ten times. This chain uses TRBV5-1 with TRBJ1-1; 10 nucleotides align to TRBD1. CDR3 size: 15 residues. The V and J ends lost 3 bases and 2 bases, in that order; junction bases with no gene match: 4. Germline-derived CDR1 and CDR2 are SGHRS and YFSETQ. CDR3 amino acids: CASSWGTGANTEAFF. The CDR3 coding sequence is TGCGCCAGCAGCTGGGGGACAGGGGCAAACACTGAAGCTTTCTTT. The full variable domain, in which reference TRBV5-1 and TRBJ1-1 provide the parts outside the CDR3, is KAGVTQTPRYLIKTRGQQVTLSCSPISGHRSVSWYQQTPGQGLQFLFEYFSETQRNKGNFPGRFSGRQFSNSRSEMNVSTLELGDSALYLCASSWGTGANTEAFFGQGTRLTVV.

The chain joins TRBV5-6 to TRBJ2-1; 7 bases agree with TRBD2. V was pared by 0 bases and J by 0 bases, with 12 bases of the junction left unmatched. Germline CDR1 is SGHDT and CDR2 is YYEEEE. This CDR3 region has 19 residues. The CDR3 loop is CASSLAERGPESSYNEQFF. DNA for the CDR3: TGTGCCAGCAGCTTGGCCGAGCGGGGTCCCGAGAGCTCCTACAATGAGCAGTTCTTC.

The chain combines TRBV11-2 with TRBJ1-1; D not certain. Germline V gene data show CDR1 as SGHAT and CDR2 as FQNNGV. V was trimmed by 4 bases and J by 5 bases, leaving 11 bases between them. This CDR3 is built from 13 residues. CDR3 region: CASSSRSATEAFF. The CDR3 nucleotides read TGTGCCAGCAGCTCAAGATCGGCGACTGAAGCTTTCTTT.

This clonotype was seen a few times. The J gene is TRBJ2-7, the V gene TRBV5-1; 7 nucleotides line up with TRBD2. V shed 5 bases, J shed 4 bases, and the junction held 9 bases outside the gene matches. Germline V gene data show CDR1 as SGHRS and CDR2 as YFSETQ. This CDR3 has 14 residues. CDR3 in amino acids: CASRYASGAYEQYF. In nucleotides, the CDR3 is TGCGCCAGCAGATACGCCAGCGGGGCGTACGAGCAGTACTTC.

This chain joins TRBV28 and TRBJ1-1; D possibly corresponds to TRBD1 (5 bases). V was pared by 2 bases and J by 0 bases, with 13 bases between. This CDR3 has 16 amino acids. Germline V gives CDR1 MDHEN, CDR2 SYDVKM. Written as DNA, the CDR3 is TGTGCCAGCAGTTTACGGTCCGCAGGGATGAACACTGAAGCTTTCTTT. This translates into CASSLRSAGMNTEAFF.

This clonotype was counted only a few times. The CDR3 spells CASSIQGSYEQYF. The CDR3 DNA sequence: TGTGCCAGTAGTATTCAGGGCTCCTACGAGCAGTACTTC. The chain joins TRBV19 to TRBJ2-7; D may be TRBD1 (5 bases). Germline-derived CDR1 and CDR2 are LNHDA and SQIVND (reference sequence). Trimming pared 3 bases from V and 0 bases from J, leaving 6 bases between. The CDR3 extends over 13 amino acids. The variable domain in full, with the rest retrieved from reference TRBV19 and TRBJ2-7, is DGGITQSPKYLFRKEGQNVTLSCEQNLNHDAMYWYRQDPGQGLRLIYYSQIVNDFQKGDIAEGYSVSREKKESFPLTVTSAQKNPTAFYLCASSIQGSYEQYFGPGTRLTVT.

This clonotype was observed a few times. A much larger clone sits a single nucleotide away, making a read error possible. The chain couples TRBV3-1 to TRBJ1-1; D is unclear. V was trimmed by 4 bases and J by 3 bases, leaving 12 bases between them. Germline V gene data show CDR1 as LGHDT and CDR2 as YNNKEL (reference sequence). CDR3 size: 14 residues. The CDR3 spells CASSPPGHDTEAFF. CDR3 bases: TGTGCCAGCAGCCCCCCAGGCCATGACACTGAAGCTTTCTTT.

This chain uses TRBV11-2 with TRBJ2-1; 11 bases are shared with TRBD2. CDR1 and CDR2 from the germline V gene are SGHAT and FQNNGV. This CDR3 contains 16 residues. Trimming at V came to 7 bases and at J to 0 bases, leaving 5 bases not matched to a gene. For the CDR3, the DNA is TGTGCCAGCAACACCGGACTAGCGGGCTCCTACAATGAGCAGTTCTTC. Translation: CASNTGLAGSYNEQFF.

This clonotype occurred many times. The CDR3 region is CATSPSIGTLGNEQFF. Here the CDR3 DNA reads TGTGCCACCAGCCCGTCTATTGGGACCTTGGGGAATGAGCAGTTCTTC. The gene calls are TRBV15 and TRBJ2-1, with D possibly being TRBD1 or TRBD2 (5 bases each). Trimming removed 5 bases at V and 7 bases at J, with 21 bases between. The CDR3 runs to 16 residues. Germline lookup yields CDR1 LNHNV and CDR2 YYDKDF (reference sequence).

This clonotype has ten or more counts. This chain connects TRBV2 to TRBJ2-7; D possibly corresponds to TRBD2 (6 bases). The CDR3 contains 14 residues. Germline CDR1 reads SNHLY; CDR2 reads FYNNEI. The ends were cut back, 6 bases at V and 3 bases at J, with 15 bases in the middle. The CDR3 DNA reads as TGTGCCAGCAGAGTGGGGGGTATCCTCTACGAGCAGTACTTC. The encoded protein is CASRVGGILYEQYF.

In this sample, this clonotype turned up many times. The V gene is TRBV28, the J gene TRBJ2-3; D uncertain. This CDR3 region has 12 residues. CDR1 MDHEN and CDR2 SYDVKM come from the germline V gene. Trimming took off 7 bases at V and 7 bases at J, with 12 bases between the two ends. CDR3 coding DNA: TGTGCCAGCACTGAACGAGATTATACGCAGTATTTT. This gives the protein CASTERDYTQYF.

Ten or more counts support this clonotype. The chain uses TRBV12-3 or TRBV12-4 and TRBJ2-2, with a weak D call TRBD2 (5 bases). This CDR3 has 14 amino acids. Trimming removed 3 bases at V and 7 bases at J, with 12 bases between. CDR3 DNA: TGTGCCAGCAGTTTTTTCCGGGAAGACGGGGAGCTGTTTTTT. It codes for CASSFFREDGELFF.

The sample holds a few counts of this clonotype. The chain employs TRBV28 and TRBJ2-1; TRBD2 might be the D (5 bases). The CDR3 contains 16 residues. CDR1 is MDHEN and CDR2 is SYDVKM in the germline V gene. The ends were cut back, 5 bases at V and 0 bases at J, with 14 bases in the middle. In DNA, the CDR3 is TGTGCCAGCAGTCCCCAAGCGGCAAGCTCCTACAATGAGCAGTTCTTC. This codes for CASSPQAASSYNEQFF.

There are many counts of this clonotype. J is TRBJ2-3 and V is TRBV28; possibly TRBD2 for D (5 bases). The CDR3 is 12 amino acids. Trimming pared 3 bases from V and 4 bases from J, leaving 5 bases between. CDR1 is MDHEN, CDR2 SYDVKM, per germline. CDR3 protein: CASSLRADTQYF. The CDR3, as DNA: TGTGCCAGCAGTTTGAGGGCAGATACGCAGTATTTT.

This clonotype was counted ten times or more. The chain links TRBV5-5 to TRBJ1-5; D uncertain. Trimming pared 3 bases from V and 0 bases from J, leaving 13 bases between. In germline, CDR1 is SGHKS, CDR2 YYEKEE (reference sequence). The CDR3 consists of 16 residues. As DNA, the CDR3 is TGTGCCAGCAGCTCTACCCCCGGATATAGCAATCAGCCCCAGCATTTT. It encodes CASSSTPGYSNQPQHF.

Details on this clonotype: The junction does not match germline at one end; this may be a read error. The V and J genes are TRBV4-1 and TRBJ2-4; a possible D gene is TRBD2 (6 bases). The CDR3 has 17 amino acids. Per the germline V gene, CDR1 is MGHRA and CDR2 is YSYEKL. CDR3 in amino acids: CVSSQVGGGVTKNIQYF. The CDR3 region has the DNA TGCGTCAGCAGCCAAGTCGGGGGAGGTGTTACCAAAAACATTCAGTACTTC.